These 11 T cell receptor beta chains were all obtained from the same sample, sequenced in a study of a mutant IDH1 vaccine in newly diagnosed glioma (dated by TCRdb to the early 2020s). Library construction relied on the immunoSEQ multiplex PCR assay. This is the immuneACCESS table as TCRdb keeps it, with only in-frame sequences that have V and J called. A part of the clones is gone; compared with another copy, unresolved V genes explain less than half, and the rest is unexplained. This sample lists roughly 86,000 clones; roughly 90% were detected once. The ten largest clones add up to 0.77% of the sample. The time point label, read with the paper, signifies: week 47, end of study. Every vaccine dose consisted of 300 ug of a 20-mer mutant IDH1 peptide in Montanide, administered subcutaneously together with topical imiquimod. Their target antigens are unknown. The source material was PBMCs, sampled from a glioma patient whose treatment included an IDH1 peptide vaccine. The receptors were gathered from a woman aged 50 to 65 with glioma.

The CDR3 here is CASSLSVTGFGYTF. The CDR3 coding sequence is TGTGCCAGCAGTTTATCGGTTACAGGGTTCGGCTACACCTTC. The rearrangement joins TRBV27 to TRBJ1-2; D is perhaps TRBD1 (6 bases). V gave up 0 bases and J gave up 8 bases, with 13 bases separating them. CDR3 length: 14 amino acids. Germline CDR1 is MNHEY and CDR2 is SMNVEV (reference sequence).

This clone was counted between two and nine times. V usage is TRBV7-9 and J usage is TRBJ1-5; maybe TRBD1 (5 bases). The ends were cut back, 5 bases at V and 4 bases at J, with 12 bases in the middle. CDR1 and CDR2 (germline): SEHNR, FQNEAQ (reference sequence). CDR3 length: 14 residues. This chain's CDR3 is CASSALGGNQPQHF. For the CDR3, the DNA is TGTGCCAGCAGCGCCCTCGGGGGTAATCAGCCCCAGCATTTT. Supplemented by reference TRBV7-9 and TRBJ1-5, the full variable domain reads DTGVSQNPRHKITKRGQNVTFRCDPISEHNRLYWYRQTLGQGPEFLTYFQNEAQLEKSRLLSDRFSAERPKGSFSTLEIQRTEQGDSAMYLCASSALGGNQPQHFGDGTRLSIL.

V is TRBV30 and J is TRBJ1-1, with D hard to call. Germline-derived CDR1 and CDR2 are GTSNPN and SVGIG (reference sequence). The CDR3 length is 13 residues. The ends were cut back, 2 bases at V and 2 bases at J, with 9 bases in the middle. The CDR3 is CAWSKRANTEAFF. DNA of the CDR3: TGTGCCTGGAGTAAGAGGGCCAACACTGAAGCTTTCTTT. Filled out from reference TRBV30 and TRBJ1-1, the complete variable domain reads SQTIHQWPATLVQPVGSPLSLECTVEGTSNPNLYWYRQAAGRGLQLLFYSVGIGQISSEVPQNLSASRPQDRQFILSSKKLLLSDSGFYLCAWSKRANTEAFFGQGTRLTVV.

V usage is TRBV7-9 and J usage is TRBJ2-7; D possibly corresponds to TRBD1 (6 bases). V dropped 4 bases and J dropped 6 bases, with 16 bases sitting between them. Germline V CDR1 and CDR2: SEHNR, FQNEAQ (reference sequence). The CDR3 is 14 residues long. The CDR3 region is CASSSPKLRGEQYF. CDR3 nucleotides: TGTGCCAGCAGCTCCCCGAAACTCAGGGGCGAGCAGTACTTC.

A note on this clone: A read error may produce the germline difference seen at one junction end. Distinct nucleotide sequences in the sample also encode this CDR3. This chain links TRBV6-1 with TRBJ2-7, with D possibly matching TRBD2 (6 bases). CDR1 and CDR2 (germline): MNHNS, SASEGT. CDR3 length equals 15 residues. CDR3 bases: TGTGCCAGCAGTGAGGCCGACGGGAGCTCCTACGAGCAGTACTTT. Translated, it gives CASSEADGSSYEQYF.

The chain joins TRBV4-1 to TRBJ2-1; TRBD2 agrees at 10 bases. With 0 bases clipped from V and 4 bases from J, the junction kept 9 bases outside the gene matches. The CDR3 covers 18 residues. Germline CDR1 reads MGHRA; CDR2 reads YSYEKL. DNA of the CDR3: TGCGCCAGCAGCCAAGACCCCGAAGCGGGAGGGCCGTACAATGAGCAGTTCTTC. It codes for CASSQDPEAGGPYNEQFF.

J is TRBJ2-5 and V is TRBV30; 9 nucleotides align to TRBD2. CDR3 length: 15 residues. The V gene's germline CDR1 is GTSNPN and CDR2 SVGIG (reference sequence). Trimming cost V 1 base and J 3 bases; bases outside gene matches: 6. The CDR3 protein is CAWSEAREGKETQYF. As DNA, the CDR3 is TGTGCCTGGAGTGAGGCGCGGGAGGGCAAAGAGACCCAGTACTTC.

The rearrangement uses TRBV14 and TRBJ1-1; D not certain. The CDR3 spans 14 residues. Deletions cut 0 bases from V and 6 bases from J, with 11 bases between. CDR1 and CDR2 from the germline V gene are SGHDN and FVKESK. The CDR3 region is CASSQDRQVPEAFF. DNA of the CDR3: TGTGCCAGCAGCCAAGATCGGCAGGTCCCTGAAGCTTTCTTT.

This sequence joins TRBV29-1 and TRBJ2-1, with D perhaps TRBD2 (5 bases). Deletions cut 7 bases from V and 2 bases from J, with 12 bases between. The length of the CDR3 is 13 residues. Germline V lookup: CDR1 SQVTM, CDR2 ANQGSEA. DNA for the CDR3: TGCAGCGGGTGGACCGGGGCCTACAATGAGCAGTTCTTC. It is translated as CSGWTGAYNEQFF.

The CDR3 protein is CASVRPQGYGYTF. DNA for the CDR3: TGTGCCAGCGTGCGGCCCCAAGGCTATGGCTACACCTTC. This sequence joins TRBV6-5 and TRBJ1-2; D is ambiguous. The CDR3 totals 13 residues. Germline V lookup: CDR1 MNHEY, CDR2 SVGAGI. Trimming took off 8 bases at V and 4 bases at J, with 14 bases between the two ends.

The chain uses TRBV5-1 and TRBJ2-1, with 10 bases fitting TRBD2. The CDR3 sequence is 15 residues long. Germline CDR1 is SGHRS and CDR2 is YFSETQ. V lost 4 bases, J lost 4 bases, and 5 bases stayed unmatched. DNA for the CDR3: TGCGCCAGCAGCCAGCGGGAGGGAAAATACAATGAGCAGTTCTTC. Translation gives CASSQREGKYNEQFF.